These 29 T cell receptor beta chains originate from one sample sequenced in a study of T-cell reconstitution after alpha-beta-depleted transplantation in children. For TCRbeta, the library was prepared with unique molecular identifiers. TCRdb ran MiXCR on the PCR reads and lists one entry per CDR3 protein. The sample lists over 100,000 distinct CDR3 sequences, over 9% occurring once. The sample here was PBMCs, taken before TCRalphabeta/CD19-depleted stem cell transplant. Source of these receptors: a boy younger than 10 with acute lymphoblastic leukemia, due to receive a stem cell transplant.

CDR3 protein: CASDDRGQNTGELFF. DNA of the CDR3: TGTGCCAGCGATGACAGGGGTCAGAACACCGGGGAGCTGTTTTTT. The rearrangement uses TRBV12-3 or TRBV12-4 and TRBJ2-2; TRBD1 matches 8 bases. The ends lost 8 bases at V and 1 base at J; junction bases unmatched: 6. This CDR3 comprises 15 residues.

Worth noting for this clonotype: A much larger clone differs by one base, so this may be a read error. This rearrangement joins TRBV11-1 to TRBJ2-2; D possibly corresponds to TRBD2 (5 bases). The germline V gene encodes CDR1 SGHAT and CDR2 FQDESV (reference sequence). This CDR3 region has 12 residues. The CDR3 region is CASSLHTGEPFF. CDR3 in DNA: TGTGCCAGCAGCTTACACACCGGGGAGCCGTTTTTT.

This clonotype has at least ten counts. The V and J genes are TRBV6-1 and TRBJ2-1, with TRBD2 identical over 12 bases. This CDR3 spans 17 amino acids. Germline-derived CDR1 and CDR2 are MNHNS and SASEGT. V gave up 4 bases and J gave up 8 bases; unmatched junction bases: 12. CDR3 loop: CASSGHLAGGINHEQFF. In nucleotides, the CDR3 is TGTGCCAGCAGTGGGCACCTAGCGGGAGGGATTAACCATGAGCAGTTCTTC.

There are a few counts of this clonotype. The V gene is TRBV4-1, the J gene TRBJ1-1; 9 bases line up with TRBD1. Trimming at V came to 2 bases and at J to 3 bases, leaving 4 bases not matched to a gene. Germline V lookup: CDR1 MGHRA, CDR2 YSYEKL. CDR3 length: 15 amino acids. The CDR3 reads CASSQLGQGHTEAFF. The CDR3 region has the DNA TGCGCCAGCAGCCAACTCGGACAGGGGCACACTGAAGCTTTCTTT.

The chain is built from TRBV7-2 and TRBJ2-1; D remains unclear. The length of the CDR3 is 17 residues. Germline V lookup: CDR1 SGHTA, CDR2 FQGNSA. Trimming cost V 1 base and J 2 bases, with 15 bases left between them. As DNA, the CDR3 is TGTGCCAGCAGCTTAGTGGGCCGGCCGAGGACCTACAATGAGCAGTTCTTC. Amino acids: CASSLVGRPRTYNEQFF.

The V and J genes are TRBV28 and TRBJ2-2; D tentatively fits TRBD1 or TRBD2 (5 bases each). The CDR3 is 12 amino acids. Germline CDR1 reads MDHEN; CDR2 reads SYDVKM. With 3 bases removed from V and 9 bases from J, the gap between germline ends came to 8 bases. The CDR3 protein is CASSLRGRELFF. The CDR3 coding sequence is TGTGCCAGCAGTTTGAGGGGAAGGGAGCTGTTTTTT.

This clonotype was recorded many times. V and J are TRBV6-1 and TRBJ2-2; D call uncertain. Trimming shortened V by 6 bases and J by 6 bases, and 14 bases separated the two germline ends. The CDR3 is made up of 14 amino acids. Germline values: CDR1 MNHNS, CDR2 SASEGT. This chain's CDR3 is CASRNPGSSGELFF. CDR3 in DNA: TGTGCCAGCAGAAACCCGGGTTCCTCCGGGGAGCTGTTTTTT.

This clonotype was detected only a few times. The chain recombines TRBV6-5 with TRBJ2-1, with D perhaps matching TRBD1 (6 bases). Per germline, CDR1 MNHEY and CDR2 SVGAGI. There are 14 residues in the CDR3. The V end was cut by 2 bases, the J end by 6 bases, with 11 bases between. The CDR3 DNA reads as TGTGCCAGCAGTTACACCACAGGGTCCAATGAGCAGTTCTTC. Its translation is CASSYTTGSNEQFF.

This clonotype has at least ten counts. The CDR3 region has the DNA TGCAGCGTCCTCGGGGGGGCGACCCCAAAAGAGACCCAGTACTTC. Translating gives CSVLGGATPKETQYF. The chain carries TRBV29-1 and TRBJ2-5, with 8 positions matching TRBD2. CDR3 length equals 15 residues. Germline trimming cut 6 bases from V and 3 bases from J; bases unmatched to any gene: 12. Germline V gene sequence: CDR1 SQVTM, CDR2 ANQGSEA.

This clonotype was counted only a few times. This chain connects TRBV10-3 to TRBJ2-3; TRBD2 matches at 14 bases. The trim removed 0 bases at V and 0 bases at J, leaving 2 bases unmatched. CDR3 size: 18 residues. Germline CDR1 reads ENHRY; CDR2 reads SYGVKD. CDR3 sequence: CAISESGLAGASTDTQYF. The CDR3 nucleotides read TGTGCCATCAGTGAGTCGGGACTAGCGGGAGCTAGCACAGATACGCAGTATTTT.

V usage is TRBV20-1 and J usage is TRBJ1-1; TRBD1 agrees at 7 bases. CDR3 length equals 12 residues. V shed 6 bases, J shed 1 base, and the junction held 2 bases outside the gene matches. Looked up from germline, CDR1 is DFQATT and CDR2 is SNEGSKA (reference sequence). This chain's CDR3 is CSARQGNTEAFF. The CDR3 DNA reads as TGCAGTGCCCGACAGGGGAACACTGAAGCTTTCTTT.

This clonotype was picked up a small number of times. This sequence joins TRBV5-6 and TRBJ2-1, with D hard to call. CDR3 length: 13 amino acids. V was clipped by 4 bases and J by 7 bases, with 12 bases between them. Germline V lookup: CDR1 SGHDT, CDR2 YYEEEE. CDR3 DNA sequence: TGTGCCAGCAGCCCGCCGTGGGGAAATGAGCAGTTCTTC. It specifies CASSPPWGNEQFF.

CDR3 loop: CASSVGGENIQYF. The CDR3 nucleotides read TGTGCCAGCAGTGTCGGGGGAGAAAACATTCAGTACTTC. The chain employs TRBV2 and TRBJ2-4, with a possible D match to TRBD2 (6 bases). CDR3 length: 13 amino acids. V was trimmed by 4 bases and J by 5 bases, leaving 9 bases between them. CDR1 SNHLY and CDR2 FYNNEI come from the germline V gene.

The CDR3 nucleotides read TGCAGTGCTAGAGTACAGGGCAGTCAGCCCCAGCATTTT. Translating it yields CSARVQGSQPQHF. The chain carries TRBV20-1 and TRBJ1-5; maybe TRBD1 (6 bases). This CDR3 has 13 residues. V lost 1 base and J 6 bases, leaving 10 bases between the germline ends. The germline V gene has CDR1 DFQATT and CDR2 SNEGSKA (reference sequence).

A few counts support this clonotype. The CDR3 is CASSLGRIHANRETQYF. DNA of the CDR3: TGTGCCAGCAGTCTGGGTCGTATTCATGCGAATCGAGAGACCCAGTACTTC. V is TRBV7-3 and J is TRBJ2-5, with unresolved D. Germline assignment: CDR1 SGHTA and CDR2 FQGTGA. This CDR3 contains 17 residues. V was clipped by 6 bases and J by 4 bases, with 24 bases between them.

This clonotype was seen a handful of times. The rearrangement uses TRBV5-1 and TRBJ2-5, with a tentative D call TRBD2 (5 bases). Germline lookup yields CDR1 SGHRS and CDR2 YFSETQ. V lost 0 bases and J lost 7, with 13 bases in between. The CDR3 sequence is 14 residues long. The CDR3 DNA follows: TGCGCCAGCAGCTTGGAATCGGAACGGGGGACCCAGTACTTC. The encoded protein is CASSLESERGTQYF.

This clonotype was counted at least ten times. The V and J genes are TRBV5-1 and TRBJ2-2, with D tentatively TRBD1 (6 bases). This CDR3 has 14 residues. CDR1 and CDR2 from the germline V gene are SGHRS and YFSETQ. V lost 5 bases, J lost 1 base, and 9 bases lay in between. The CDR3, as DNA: TGCGCCAGCAGAGACAGGCTGAACACCGGGGAGCTGTTTTTT. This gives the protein CASRDRLNTGELFF.

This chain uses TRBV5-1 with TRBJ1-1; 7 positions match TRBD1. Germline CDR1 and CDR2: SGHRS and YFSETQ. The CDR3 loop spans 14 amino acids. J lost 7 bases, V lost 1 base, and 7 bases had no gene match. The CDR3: CASSLTPGQHEAFF. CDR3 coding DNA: TGCGCCAGCAGCTTGACCCCGGGACAGCATGAAGCTTTCTTT.

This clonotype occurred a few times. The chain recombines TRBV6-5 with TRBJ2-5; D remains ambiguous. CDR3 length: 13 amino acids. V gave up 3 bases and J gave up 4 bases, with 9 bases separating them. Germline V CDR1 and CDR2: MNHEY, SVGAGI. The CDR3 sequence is CASSYGLRETQYF. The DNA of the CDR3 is TGTGCCAGCAGTTATGGTCTGAGAGAGACCCAGTACTTC.

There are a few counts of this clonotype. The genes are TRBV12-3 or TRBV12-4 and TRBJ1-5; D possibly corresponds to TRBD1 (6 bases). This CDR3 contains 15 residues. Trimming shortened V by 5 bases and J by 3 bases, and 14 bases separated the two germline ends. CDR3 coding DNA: TGTGCCAGCAGTCCCCGGGGGCGGATCAATCAGCCCCAGCATTTT. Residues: CASSPRGRINQPQHF.

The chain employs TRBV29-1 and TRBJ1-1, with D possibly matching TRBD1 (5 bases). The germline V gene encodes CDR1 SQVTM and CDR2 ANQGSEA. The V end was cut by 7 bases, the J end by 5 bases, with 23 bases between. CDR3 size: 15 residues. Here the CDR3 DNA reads TGCAGCGCTGGAAGCCGGGTAGGGGTACGGACTGAAGCTTTCTTT. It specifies CSAGSRVGVRTEAFF.

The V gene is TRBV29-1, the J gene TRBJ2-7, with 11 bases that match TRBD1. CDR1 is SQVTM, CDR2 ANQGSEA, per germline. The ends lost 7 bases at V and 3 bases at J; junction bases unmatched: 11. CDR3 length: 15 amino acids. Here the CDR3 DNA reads TGCAGCGCGCAGAACGGACAGGGGGCTCTCTACGAGCAGTACTTC. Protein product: CSAQNGQGALYEQYF.

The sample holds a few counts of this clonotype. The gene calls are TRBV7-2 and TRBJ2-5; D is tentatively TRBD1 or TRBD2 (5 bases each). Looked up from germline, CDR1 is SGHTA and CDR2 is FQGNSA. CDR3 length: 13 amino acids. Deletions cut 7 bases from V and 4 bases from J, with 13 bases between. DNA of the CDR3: TGTGCCAGCACGAGGGGCTTCACAGAGACCCAGTACTTC. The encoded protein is CASTRGFTETQYF.

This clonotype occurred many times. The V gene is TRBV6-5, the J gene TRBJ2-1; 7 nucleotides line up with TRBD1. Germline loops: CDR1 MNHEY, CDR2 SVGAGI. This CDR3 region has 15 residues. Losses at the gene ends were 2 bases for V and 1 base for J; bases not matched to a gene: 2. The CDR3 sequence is CASSYRTGSYNEQFF. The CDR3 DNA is TGTGCCAGCAGTTACCGGACAGGATCCTACAATGAGCAGTTCTTC.

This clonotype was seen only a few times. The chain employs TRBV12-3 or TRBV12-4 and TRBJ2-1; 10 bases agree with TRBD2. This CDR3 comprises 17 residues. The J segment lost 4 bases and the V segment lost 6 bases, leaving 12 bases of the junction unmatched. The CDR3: CASSTTPGLALYNEQFF. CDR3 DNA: TGTGCCAGCAGCACTACACCGGGACTAGCGCTATACAATGAGCAGTTCTTC.

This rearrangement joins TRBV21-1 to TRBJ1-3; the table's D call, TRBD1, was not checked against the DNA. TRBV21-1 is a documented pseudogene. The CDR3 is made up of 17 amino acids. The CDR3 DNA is TGTGCCAGCAACCCCTTAGGACAGGGCCTTTCTGGAAACACCATATATTTT. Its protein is CASNPLGQGLSGNTIYF.

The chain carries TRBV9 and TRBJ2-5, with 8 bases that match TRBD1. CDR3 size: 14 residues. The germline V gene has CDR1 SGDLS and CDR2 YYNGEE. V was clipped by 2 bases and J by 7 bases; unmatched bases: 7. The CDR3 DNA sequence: TGTGCCAGCAGCGTCAAATCAGGGGGCGGGACCCAGTACTTC. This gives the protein CASSVKSGGGTQYF.

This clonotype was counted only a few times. CDR3 sequence reads: CASSQDGVPAKEFF. CDR3 nucleotides: TGTGCCAGCAGCCAAGATGGGGTCCCCGCCAAGGAGTTCTTC. V is TRBV3-1 and J is TRBJ2-1; no clear D. This CDR3 has 14 residues. Trimming took off 0 bases at V and 14 bases at J, with 17 bases between the two ends. Germline CDR1 and CDR2: LGHDT and YNNKEL (reference sequence).

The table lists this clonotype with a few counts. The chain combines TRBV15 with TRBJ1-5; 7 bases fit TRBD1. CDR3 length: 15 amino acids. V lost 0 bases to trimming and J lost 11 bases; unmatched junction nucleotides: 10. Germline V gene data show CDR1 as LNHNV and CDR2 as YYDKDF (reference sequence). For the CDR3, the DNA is TGTGCCACCAGCAGAGATGGGCAGGGGGGACGAGCCCAGCATTTT. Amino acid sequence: CATSRDGQGGRAQHF.